What follows describes a single T cell receptor (beta chain). The sample originates from a study of blood T cell repertoires in COVID-19. Study context: Sources were T cells, B-cell-depleted T cells, or PBMCs; the material itself was cDNA or gDNA.

Sequencing used immunoSEQ multiplex PCR; TCRdb keeps in-frame clones, though not all of them. The data contain about 160,000 clones, 92% of them seen just once; the ten biggest clones take up around 4.6%. The CDR3 loop spans 13 amino acids. With V trimmed by 4 bases and J by 5 bases, 3 bases remained unmatched. Germline V CDR1 and CDR2: SGHDT, YYEEEE. Recruited during active infection, patients (from Seattle) were subsequently followed longitudinally. The sequence came from a man aged 25 to 40 with COVID-19, enrolled during active disease. The chain employs TRBV5-6 and TRBJ2-5; TRBD1 agrees at 9 bases. The sample consisted of peripheral blood. CDR3 in amino acids: CASSRDREETQYF. The CDR3 bases are TGTGCCAGCAGCCGGGACAGGGAGGAGACCCAGTACTTC.